This T cell receptor (beta chain) stems from a study of T cell repertoires in cytomegalovirus infection. About the study: Both recently identified HLA-C-restricted and well-studied HLA-B-restricted CMV epitopes were used in the study. Evidence of both CMV infection and a matching HLA type came from public TCR beta signatures.

In the case of this clonotype: Antigen: not known. The junction departs from the called germline gene at one end, perhaps through a read error.

Study observations and caveats: The ex vivo response was dominated by HLA-C-restricted CMV-specific TCR beta clonotypes.

TCRdb ran MiXCR on the reads and lists one entry per CDR3 protein. The sample records roughly 860,000 distinct CDR3 sequences, 30% to 35% being singletons. Germline CDR1 reads SGHVS; CDR2 reads FNYEAQ. The CDR3 has 13 residues. The gene calls are TRBV7-6 and TRBJ1-1; D not certain. This clonotype was sampled from a human donor in good health (CMV status not recorded). Some clones in this sample may be carry-over from other donors' samples. The material was cultured CD8+ T cells from PBMCs, obtained from culture after CMV antigen stimulation. The DNA for the CDR3 is TGTGTCAGCAGCTTACGCGTAAACACTGAAGCTTTCTTT. Its translation is CVSSLRVNTEAFF.